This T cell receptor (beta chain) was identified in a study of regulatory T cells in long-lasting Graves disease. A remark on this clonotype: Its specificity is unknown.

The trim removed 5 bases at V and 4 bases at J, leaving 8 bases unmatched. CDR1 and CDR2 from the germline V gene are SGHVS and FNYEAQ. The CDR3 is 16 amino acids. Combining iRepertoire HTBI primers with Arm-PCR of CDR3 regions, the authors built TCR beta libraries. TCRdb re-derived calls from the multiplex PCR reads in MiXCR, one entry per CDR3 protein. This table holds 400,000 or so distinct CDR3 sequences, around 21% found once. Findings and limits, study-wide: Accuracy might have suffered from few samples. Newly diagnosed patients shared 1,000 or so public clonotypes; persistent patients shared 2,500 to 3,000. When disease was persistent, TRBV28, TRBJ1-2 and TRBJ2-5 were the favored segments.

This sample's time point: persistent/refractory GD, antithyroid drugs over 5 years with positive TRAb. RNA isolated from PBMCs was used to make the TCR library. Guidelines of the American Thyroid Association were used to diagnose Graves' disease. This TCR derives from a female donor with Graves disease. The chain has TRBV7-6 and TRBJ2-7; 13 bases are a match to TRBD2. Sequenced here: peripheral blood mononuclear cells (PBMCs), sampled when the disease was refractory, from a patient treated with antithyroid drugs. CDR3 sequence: CASSPSGLAGLYEQYF. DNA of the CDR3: TGTGCCAGCAGCCCTTCGGGACTAGCGGGATTATACGAGCAGTACTTC.